This T cell receptor beta chain was found in a study of T cells in Graves' hyperthyroidism and ophthalmopathy. There were TCR beta CDR3 regions amplified from RNA transcripts. A set of HTBI primers served as the primers for a first-round RT-PCR of the TCR CDR3. Via MiXCR, TCRdb re-called the multiplex PCR reads, giving one row per CDR3 protein. The table records around 420,000 distinct CDR3 sequences, 15% to 18% of them present only once. V lost 4 bases, J lost 6 bases, and 7 bases lay in between. CDR3 length equals 11 residues. Germline values: CDR1 MDHEN, CDR2 SYDVKM. Graves' hyperthyroidism qualified as stable when ophthalmopathy did not progress within 18 months. The hyperthyroidism patients had all been newly diagnosed, and their disease duration was under 2 months. Their ages ranged from 18 to 65 years. This clonotype showed up many times.

This TCR derives from a woman between 18 and 29 years old with Graves' hyperthyroidism. The sample taken for sequencing was blood. This chain links TRBV28 with TRBJ2-7; no clear D gene. DNA of the CDR3: TGTGCCAGCAGTTATCGCCGCGAGCAGTACTTC. This gives the protein CASSYRREQYF.